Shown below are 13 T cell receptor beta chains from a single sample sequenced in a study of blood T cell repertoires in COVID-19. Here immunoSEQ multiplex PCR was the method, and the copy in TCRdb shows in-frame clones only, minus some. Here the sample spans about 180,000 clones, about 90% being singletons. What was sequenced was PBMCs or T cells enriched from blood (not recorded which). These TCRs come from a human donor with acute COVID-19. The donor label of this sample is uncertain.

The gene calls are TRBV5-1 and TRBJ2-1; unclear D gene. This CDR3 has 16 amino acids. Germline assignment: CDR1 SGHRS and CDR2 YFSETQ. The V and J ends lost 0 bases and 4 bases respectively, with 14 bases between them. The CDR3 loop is CASSLVGSVTYNEQFF. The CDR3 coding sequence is TGCGCCAGCAGCTTGGTCGGGTCAGTCACTTACAATGAGCAGTTCTTC. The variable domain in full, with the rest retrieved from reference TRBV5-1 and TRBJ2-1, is KAGVTQTPRYLIKTRGQQVTLSCSPISGHRSVSWYQQTPGQGLQFLFEYFSETQRNKGNFPGRFSGRQFSNSRSEMNVSTLELGDSALYLCASSLVGSVTYNEQFFGPGTRLTVL.

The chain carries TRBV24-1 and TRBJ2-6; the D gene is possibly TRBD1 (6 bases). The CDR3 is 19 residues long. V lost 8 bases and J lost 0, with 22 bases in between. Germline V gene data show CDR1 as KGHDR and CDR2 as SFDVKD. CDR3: CATKIPRAGASSGANVLTF. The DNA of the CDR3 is TGTGCCACCAAGATCCCCCGGGCAGGGGCGAGCTCTGGGGCCAACGTCCTGACTTTC.

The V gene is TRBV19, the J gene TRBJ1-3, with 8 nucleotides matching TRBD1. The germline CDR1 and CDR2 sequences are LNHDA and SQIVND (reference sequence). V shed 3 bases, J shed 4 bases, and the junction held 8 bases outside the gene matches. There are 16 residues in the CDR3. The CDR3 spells CASSIAGQGSGNTIYF. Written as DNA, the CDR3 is TGTGCCAGTAGTATCGCCGGACAGGGATCGGGAAACACCATATATTTT.

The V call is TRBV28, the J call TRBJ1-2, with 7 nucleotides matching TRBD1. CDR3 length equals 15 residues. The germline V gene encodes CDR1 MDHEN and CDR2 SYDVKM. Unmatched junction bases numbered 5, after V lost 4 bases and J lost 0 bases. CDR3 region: CASSSGTEANYGYTF. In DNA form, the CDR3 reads TGTGCCAGCAGTTCCGGGACAGAAGCTAACTATGGCTACACCTTC.

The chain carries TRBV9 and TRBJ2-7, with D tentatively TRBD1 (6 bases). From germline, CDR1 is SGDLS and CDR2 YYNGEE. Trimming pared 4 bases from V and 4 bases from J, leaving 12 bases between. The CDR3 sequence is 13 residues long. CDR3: CASSPGDTYEQYF. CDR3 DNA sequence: TGTGCCAGCAGCCCCGGGGACACTTACGAGCAGTACTTC.

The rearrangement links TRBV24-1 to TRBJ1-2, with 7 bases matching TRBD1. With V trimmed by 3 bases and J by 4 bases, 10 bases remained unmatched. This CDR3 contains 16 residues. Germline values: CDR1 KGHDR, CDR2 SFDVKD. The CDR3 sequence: CATSDRPEGAGYGYTF. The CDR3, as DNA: TGTGCCACCAGTGATCGCCCCGAGGGGGCCGGCTATGGCTACACCTTC.

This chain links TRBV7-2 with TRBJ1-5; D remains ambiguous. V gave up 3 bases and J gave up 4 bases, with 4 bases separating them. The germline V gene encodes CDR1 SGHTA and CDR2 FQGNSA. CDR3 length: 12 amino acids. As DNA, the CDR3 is TGTGCCAGCAGCTTCGGGAATCAGCCCCAGCATTTT. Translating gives CASSFGNQPQHF.

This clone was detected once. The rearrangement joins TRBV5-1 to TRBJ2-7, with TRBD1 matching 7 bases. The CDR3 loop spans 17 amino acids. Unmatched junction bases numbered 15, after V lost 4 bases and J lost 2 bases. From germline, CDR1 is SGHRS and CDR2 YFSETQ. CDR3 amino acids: CASSPHVRTGQTYEQYF. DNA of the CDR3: TGCGCCAGCAGCCCTCACGTCCGGACAGGACAAACCTACGAGCAGTACTTC.

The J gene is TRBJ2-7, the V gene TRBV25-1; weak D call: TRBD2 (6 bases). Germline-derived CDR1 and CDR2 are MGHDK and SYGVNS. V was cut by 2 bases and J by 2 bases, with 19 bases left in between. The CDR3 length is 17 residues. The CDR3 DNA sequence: TGTGCCAGCAGTGAAGGGGGGAAGGAGCCCGTTCCCTACGAGCAGTACTTC. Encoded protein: CASSEGGKEPVPYEQYF.

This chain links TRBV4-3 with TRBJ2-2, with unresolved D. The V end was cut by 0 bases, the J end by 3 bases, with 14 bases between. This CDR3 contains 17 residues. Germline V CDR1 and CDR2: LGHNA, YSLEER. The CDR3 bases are TGCGCCAGCAGCCAAGATCCATCTAGAGACTACACCGGGGAGCTGTTTTTT. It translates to CASSQDPSRDYTGELFF.

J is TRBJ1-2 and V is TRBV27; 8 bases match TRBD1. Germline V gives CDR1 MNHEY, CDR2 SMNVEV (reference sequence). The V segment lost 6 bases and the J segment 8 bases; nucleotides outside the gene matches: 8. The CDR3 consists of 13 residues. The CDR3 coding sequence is TGTGCCAGCAGGGATACGGACAGGGACGGCTACACCTTC. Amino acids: CASRDTDRDGYTF.

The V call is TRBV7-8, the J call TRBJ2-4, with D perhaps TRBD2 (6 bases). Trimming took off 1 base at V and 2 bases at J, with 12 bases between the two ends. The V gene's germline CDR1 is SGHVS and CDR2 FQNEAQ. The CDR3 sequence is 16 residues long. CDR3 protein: CASSLEVAGPKNIQYF. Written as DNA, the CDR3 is TGTGCCAGCAGCTTAGAGGTGGCGGGGCCCAAAAACATTCAGTACTTC.

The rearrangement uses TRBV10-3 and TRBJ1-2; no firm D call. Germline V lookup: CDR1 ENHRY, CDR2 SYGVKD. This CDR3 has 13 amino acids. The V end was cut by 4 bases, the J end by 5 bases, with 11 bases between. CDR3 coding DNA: TGTGCCATCAGTGTCGGACGGGAGTATGGCTACACCTTC. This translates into CAISVGREYGYTF.